One and the same sample provided the 26 T cell receptor beta chains below, sequenced in a study of shared T cell receptors in the human thymus. Assay: immunoSEQ multiplex PCR; the TCRdb copy retains only in-frame clones and omits some. The sample holds 500,000 to 850,000 clones; roughly 86% are singletons and the top ten take about 0.0094%. The same sample was also used in a study of human thymus T cells.

The sample consisted of thymocytes. The source is a boy in the first two years of life with a congenital heart defect.

This sequence joins TRBV6-5 and TRBJ1-1, with TRBD1 matching over 7 bases. J gave up 3 bases and V 2 bases, and 6 bases lay outside the gene matches. The CDR3 sequence is 15 residues long. Per the germline V gene, CDR1 is MNHEY and CDR2 is SVGAGI. Here the CDR3 reads CASSYRRGLDTEAFF. In DNA, the CDR3 is TGTGCCAGCAGTTACAGAAGGGGGCTGGACACTGAAGCTTTCTTT.

The chain couples TRBV28 to TRBJ2-7, with 13 bases aligning to TRBD2. Looked up from germline, CDR1 is MDHEN and CDR2 is SYDVKM. The V segment lost 6 bases and the J segment 4 bases; nucleotides outside the gene matches: 3. This CDR3 region has 14 residues. Here the CDR3 reads CASRGLAGLYEQYF. DNA for the CDR3: TGTGCCAGCAGGGGACTAGCGGGGCTTTACGAGCAGTACTTC.

The chain is built from TRBV15 and TRBJ2-5; 8 nucleotides align to TRBD2. Germline V gene sequence: CDR1 LNHNV, CDR2 YYDKDF (reference sequence). V trimming: 7 bases; J trimming: 1 base; junction bases outside the gene matches: 5. The CDR3 totals 14 residues. The CDR3 bases are TGTGCCACCAACGGGAGGGAATTCCAAGAGACCCAGTACTTC. It codes for CATNGREFQETQYF.

V usage is TRBV4-3 and J usage is TRBJ2-7; tentative D call: TRBD1 (6 bases). Trimming removed 0 bases from V and 0 bases from J, with 21 bases in between. Germline V gene sequence: CDR1 LGHNA, CDR2 YSLEER. This CDR3 has 19 amino acids. The CDR3 coding sequence is TGCGCCAGCAGCCAAGAGGCCGAGTTCTCGGGACATAGCTCCTACGAGCAGTACTTC. This gives the protein CASSQEAEFSGHSSYEQYF.

The chain is built from TRBV25-1 and TRBJ2-7, with D maybe TRBD1 (7 bases). V lost 6 bases, J lost 4 bases, and 13 bases lay in between. CDR1 MGHDK and CDR2 SYGVNS come from the germline V gene. This CDR3 spans 13 amino acids. The CDR3 bases are TGTGCCAGCAGAAGGTCAGGGGGGTACGAGCAGTACTTC. Amino acid sequence: CASRRSGGYEQYF.

This clone was seen just once. The rearrangement joins TRBV4-3 to TRBJ2-4; 7 bases agree with TRBD2. CDR1 is LGHNA, CDR2 YSLEER, per germline. The J segment lost 0 bases and the V segment lost 1 base, leaving 12 bases of the junction unmatched. This CDR3 region has 19 residues. CDR3 DNA sequence: TGCGCCAGCAGCCAAGGCGGAGTTAGCGGGCTGATAGCCAAAAACATTCAGTACTTC. Protein product: CASSQGGVSGLIAKNIQYF.

V usage is TRBV7-2 and J usage is TRBJ2-7; the D gene is possibly TRBD1 (5 bases). Germline-derived CDR1 and CDR2 are SGHTA and FQGNSA. CDR3 length: 14 residues. Trimming stripped 2 bases from V and 1 base from J, with 9 bases between. The CDR3 DNA is TGTGCCAGCAGCTTAATGGACACTTCCTACGAGCAGTACTTC. Residues: CASSLMDTSYEQYF.

This chain connects TRBV4-3 to TRBJ2-7, with 7 bases that match TRBD2. The V segment lost 1 base and the J segment 0 bases; nucleotides outside the gene matches: 6. The CDR3 has 16 amino acids. CDR1 and CDR2 from the germline V gene are LGHNA and YSLEER. The CDR3 DNA reads TGCGCCAGCAGCCAAGTCACTAGCGAGCTCTCCTACGAGCAGTACTTC. Residues: CASSQVTSELSYEQYF.

The chain joins TRBV13 to TRBJ1-3; 8 bases are a match to TRBD1. The CDR3 has 14 residues. Trimming removed 5 bases from V and 10 bases from J; junction bases left unmatched: 10. Germline assignment: CDR1 PRHDT and CDR2 FYEKMQ (reference sequence). Here the CDR3 DNA reads TGTGCCAGCAGCCCCGACCGACAGGGGAGGACCATATATTTT. It codes for CASSPDRQGRTIYF. Full variable domain (rest looked up from reference TRBV13 and TRBJ1-3): AAGVIQSPRHLIKEKRETATLKCYPIPRHDTVYWYQQGPGQDPQFLISFYEKMQSDKGSIPDRFSAQQFSDYHSELNMSSLELGDSALYFCASSPDRQGRTIYFGEGSWLTVV.

This sequence joins TRBV5-1 and TRBJ2-7, with 9 bases lining up with TRBD1. J lost 0 bases, V lost 5 bases, and 9 bases had no gene match. Per the germline V gene, CDR1 is SGHRS and CDR2 is YFSETQ. The CDR3 runs 16 residues. The CDR3 is CASSLRTGASSYEQYF. The CDR3 nucleotides are TGCGCCAGCAGTTTGAGGACAGGGGCGAGCTCCTACGAGCAGTACTTC.

This clone was observed a handful of times. The chain uses TRBV10-1 and TRBJ2-1, with D possibly TRBD2 on 5 matching bases. This CDR3 comprises 13 residues. Germline assignment: CDR1 WNHNN and CDR2 SYGVQD (reference sequence). Deletions cut 4 bases from V and 6 bases from J, with 10 bases between. CDR3 loop: CASSVSSSNEQFF. The CDR3 nucleotides read TGCGCCAGCAGTGTTTCTAGCTCCAATGAGCAGTTCTTC.

This chain connects TRBV27 to TRBJ1-5, with TRBD1 matching 7 bases. V trimming: 5 bases; J trimming: 5 bases; junction bases outside the gene matches: 9. From germline, CDR1 is MNHEY and CDR2 SMNVEV (reference sequence). This CDR3 contains 15 residues. CDR3 sequence (DNA): TGTGCCAGCAGTACACAGGGGCAGCTTGATCAGCCCCAGCATTTT. Its translation is CASSTQGQLDQPQHF.

The sample holds one count of this clone. This chain joins TRBV5-8 and TRBJ2-5; 12 bases align to TRBD2. The CDR3 is made up of 17 amino acids. The J segment lost 5 bases and the V segment lost 4 bases, leaving 12 bases of the junction unmatched. Germline V lookup: CDR1 SGHTS, CDR2 YDEGEE. The CDR3 coding sequence is TGTGCCAGCAGCACCCGACTAGCGGGAGCCCACGGGGAGACCCAGTACTTC. Its protein product is CASSTRLAGAHGETQYF.

The chain uses TRBV2 and TRBJ2-3, with D possibly being TRBD2 (5 bases). CDR3 size: 19 residues. V was clipped by 0 bases and J by 0 bases, with 19 bases between them. Germline CDR1 SNHLY, CDR2 FYNNEI. CDR3 sequence (DNA): TGTGCCAGCAGTGAAGCAGCTCCCCGGGATATGACTAGCACAGATACGCAGTATTTT. This translates into CASSEAAPRDMTSTDTQYF.

V is TRBV4-1 and J is TRBJ2-4; D is possibly TRBD2 (6 bases). Trimming removed 0 bases from V and 0 bases from J, with 21 bases in between. Germline assignment: CDR1 MGHRA and CDR2 YSYEKL. There are 20 residues in the CDR3. The CDR3 nucleotides read TGCGCCAGCAGCCAAGATCCTCGGAGGGATCTAGCCATAGCCAAAAACATTCAGTACTTC. The encoded protein is CASSQDPRRDLAIAKNIQYF.

J is TRBJ1-1 and V is TRBV5-1; 11 bases are shared with TRBD1. CDR1 is SGHRS, CDR2 YFSETQ, per germline. Trimming took 4 bases from V and 0 from J; bases not matched to a gene: 11. The CDR3 contains 18 residues. CDR3 residues: CASSLLWWDRGMNTEAFF. In DNA, the CDR3 is TGCGCCAGCAGCCTCCTTTGGTGGGACAGGGGGATGAACACTGAAGCTTTCTTT.

This clone has a handful of counts. The chain employs TRBV10-3 and TRBJ2-2, with D perhaps TRBD1 (6 bases). The germline gives CDR1 ENHRY, CDR2 SYGVKD. The CDR3 runs to 15 residues. The germline V and J ends were trimmed by 0 bases and 1 base, with 6 bases remaining between them. DNA of the CDR3: TGTGCCATCAGTGAGTCGGGACAGAACACCGGGGAGCTGTTTTTT. Translation: CAISESGQNTGELFF.

V usage is TRBV6-1 and J usage is TRBJ2-5, with 7 bases aligning to TRBD1. The CDR3 extends over 15 amino acids. With 4 bases clipped from V and 4 bases from J, the junction kept 9 bases outside the gene matches. CDR1 MNHNS and CDR2 SASEGT come from the germline V gene. DNA of the CDR3: TGTGCCAGCAGTGGGGACAGAGGAAGACCAGAGACCCAGTACTTC. Translated: CASSGDRGRPETQYF.

This clone was observed a single time. This chain connects TRBV4-1 to TRBJ1-1, with TRBD1 identical over 8 bases. This CDR3 region has 16 residues. Trimming at V came to 4 bases and at J to 5 bases, leaving 12 bases not matched to a gene. Germline CDR1 is MGHRA and CDR2 is YSYEKL. The CDR3 DNA reads as TGCGCCAGCAGCCCTCACTTAGACAGGGGTGGGACTGAAGCTTTCTTT. It yields the protein CASSPHLDRGGTEAFF.

The rearrangement joins TRBV28 to TRBJ1-6; the D gene is possibly TRBD1 (5 bases). The CDR3 loop spans 16 amino acids. V lost 1 base, J lost 7 bases, and 14 bases lay in between. Per germline, CDR1 MDHEN and CDR2 SYDVKM. Written as DNA, the CDR3 is TGTGCCAGCAGTTTATCCTTGACAGCGGGGAATTCACCCCTCCACTTT. Translation: CASSLSLTAGNSPLHF. Supplemented by reference TRBV28 and TRBJ1-6, the full variable domain reads DVKVTQSSRYLVKRTGEKVFLECVQDMDHENMFWYRQDPGLGLRLIYFSYDVKMKEKGDIPEGYSVSREKKERFSLILESASTNQTSMYLCASSLSLTAGNSPLHFGNGTRLTVT.

V gene TRBV5-1 combines with J gene TRBJ2-5; 9 nucleotides match TRBD1. The DNA end favors TRBJ2-7, so the J call may be wrong. Looked up from germline, CDR1 is SGHRS and CDR2 is YFSETQ. This CDR3 region has 14 residues. The CDR3 reads CASSQGGQGSEQYF. DNA of the CDR3: TGCGCCAGCAGCCAGGGGGGACAGGGTAGCGAGCAGTACTTC.

The chain is built from TRBV30 and TRBJ2-1; possibly TRBD1 for D (6 bases). V was clipped by 5 bases and J by 0 bases, with 14 bases between them. Per the germline V gene, CDR1 is GTSNPN and CDR2 is SVGIG (reference sequence). The CDR3 consists of 15 residues. In DNA form, the CDR3 reads TGTGCCTGGTCCGAAGGACAGAGCTCCTACAATGAGCAGTTCTTC. It encodes CAWSEGQSSYNEQFF.

This chain connects TRBV6-5 to TRBJ2-3, with TRBD2 as a possible D gene (6 bases). V gave up 2 bases and J gave up 2 bases, with 14 bases separating them. Germline V CDR1 and CDR2: MNHEY, SVGAGI. This CDR3 contains 16 residues. Here the CDR3 reads CASSYGSGLDTDTQYF. CDR3 in DNA: TGTGCCAGCAGTTACGGTTCGGGACTTGACACAGATACGCAGTATTTT.

The chain's CDR3 is CASSQRPQVFSYEQYF. The CDR3 DNA is TGTGCCAGCAGCCAACGACCCCAGGTTTTCTCCTACGAGCAGTACTTC. This chain joins TRBV5-6 and TRBJ2-7; D remains unclear. CDR1 and CDR2 (germline): SGHDT, YYEEEE. CDR3 length equals 16 residues. Trimming cost V 4 bases and J 0 bases, with 17 bases left between them.

The chain recombines TRBV4-3 with TRBJ2-1; 7 bases fit TRBD2. Looked up from germline, CDR1 is LGHNA and CDR2 is YSLEER. This CDR3 contains 15 residues. V was clipped by 0 bases and J by 5 bases; unmatched bases: 4. The CDR3 is CASSQDGRDHNEQFF. The DNA of the CDR3 is TGCGCCAGCAGCCAAGATGGGAGGGATCACAATGAGCAGTTCTTC.

The chain employs TRBV11-2 and TRBJ2-2; D gene uncertain. Per the germline V gene, CDR1 is SGHAT and CDR2 is FQNNGV. The length of the CDR3 is 13 residues. V dropped 8 bases and J dropped 1 base, with 8 bases sitting between them. CDR3 loop: CASPQWNTGELFF. The DNA of the CDR3 is TGTGCCAGCCCCCAATGGAACACCGGGGAGCTGTTTTTT.